Presented here are 19 T cell receptor beta chains from one specimen sequenced in a study of blood T cell repertoires in COVID-19. The table came from immunoSEQ multiplex PCR; TCRdb's copy has only in-frame clones and leaves some out. The sample consists of roughly 200,000 clones, around 80% of them appearing once. The sequenced sample was peripheral blood. All receptors come from a man in his forties with active or convalescent COVID-19.

The V call is TRBV28, the J call TRBJ1-1; D is uncertain. CDR1 and CDR2 (germline): MDHEN, SYDVKM. Deletions cut 6 bases from V and 0 bases from J, with 11 bases between. The CDR3 spans 14 residues. The CDR3 nucleotides read TGTGCCAGCAGCCCCCACACCATGAACACTGAAGCTTTCTTT. This encodes CASSPHTMNTEAFF.

This clone showed up just once. The CDR3 spells CSVREFYEQYF. CDR3 DNA: TGCAGTGTGCGGGAATTTTACGAGCAGTACTTC. The chain is built from TRBV20-1 and TRBJ2-7; perhaps TRBD2 as D (6 bases). The CDR3 contains 11 residues. V lost 7 bases to trimming and J lost 4 bases, with 11 bases between them. Germline CDR1 and CDR2: DFQATT and SNEGSKA (reference sequence).

The chain couples TRBV13 to TRBJ2-3; 7 bases align to TRBD2. With V trimmed by 1 base and J by 1 base, 8 bases remained unmatched. The CDR3 is 17 amino acids. Germline lookup yields CDR1 PRHDT and CDR2 FYEKMQ (reference sequence). The CDR3 sequence is CASSLVRARGGTDTQYF. As DNA, the CDR3 is TGTGCCAGCAGCTTAGTCAGAGCCCGGGGGGGCACAGATACGCAGTATTTT.

V and J are TRBV7-2 and TRBJ2-7, with TRBD2 matching 10 bases. The germline gives CDR1 SGHTA, CDR2 FQGNSA. The CDR3 length is 15 residues. J was trimmed by 6 bases and V by 7 bases; bases with no gene match: 12. The CDR3 region is CASNVGLAGAAEQYF. CDR3 DNA: TGTGCCAGCAACGTTGGGCTAGCGGGGGCAGCCGAGCAGTACTTC.

The chain uses TRBV2 and TRBJ1-5; TRBD1 matches at 7 bases. Losses at the gene ends were 3 bases for V and 9 bases for J; bases not matched to a gene: 5. CDR1 is SNHLY, CDR2 FYNNEI, per germline. The CDR3 is made up of 13 amino acids. The CDR3, as DNA: TGTGCCAGCAGTGAGCAGGGGGTCGGGCCCCAGCATTTT. Translation gives CASSEQGVGPQHF.

This rearrangement joins TRBV13 to TRBJ2-1; a weak D match, TRBD1 (5 bases). Between the trimmed V and J ends, which lost 6 bases and 4 bases, there was a span of 13 bases. The length of the CDR3 is 14 residues. Germline values: CDR1 PRHDT, CDR2 FYEKMQ (reference sequence). The CDR3 region has the DNA TGTGCCAGCAGACAGGCTAACTGGTACAATGAGCAGTTCTTC. It is translated as CASRQANWYNEQFF. The full variable domain, in which reference TRBV13 and TRBJ2-1 provide the parts outside the CDR3, is AAGVIQSPRHLIKEKRETATLKCYPIPRHDTVYWYQQGPGQDPQFLISFYEKMQSDKGSIPDRFSAQQFSDYHSELNMSSLELGDSALYFCASRQANWYNEQFFGPGTRLTVL.

The chain is built from TRBV30 and TRBJ1-2, with 8 bases aligning to TRBD1. Germline lookup yields CDR1 GTSNPN and CDR2 SVGIG (reference sequence). The CDR3 runs to 17 residues. The V segment lost 0 bases and the J segment 3 bases; nucleotides outside the gene matches: 12. This CDR3 is CAWSVKGRGPVDYGYTF. In nucleotides, the CDR3 is TGTGCCTGGAGTGTAAAGGGCAGGGGGCCCGTCGACTATGGCTACACCTTC.

The chain joins TRBV28 to TRBJ2-2; a possible D gene is TRBD1 (5 bases). Germline V gives CDR1 MDHEN, CDR2 SYDVKM. V shed 2 bases and J shed 7 bases, with 14 bases lying between them. This CDR3 has 15 amino acids. CDR3 DNA: TGTGCCAGCAGTTTACCTCCCGGTACAGGCGGGGAGCTGTTTTTT. Residues: CASSLPPGTGGELFF.

On this clone itself: Since no conserved phenylalanine or tryptophan closes the CDR3, a read error is the likely cause. The DNA is omitted, as the CDR3 cannot be located on it reliably, and the CDR3 follows TCRdb's listing. This chain uses TRBV7-9 with TRBJ1-2; the table's D call, TRBD1, has no DNA check behind it. CDR1 and CDR2 (germline): SEHNR, FQNEAQ (reference sequence). The CDR3 length equals 16 residues, ends included. Here the CDR3 reads CASSLTAAAGQVALIV.

In its sample, this clone was seen a few times. The genes are TRBV4-3 and TRBJ1-2; TRBD1 matches at 10 bases. CDR3 length: 17 residues. In germline, CDR1 is LGHNA, CDR2 YSLEER. With 0 bases clipped from V and 6 bases from J, the junction kept 10 bases outside the gene matches. CDR3 amino acids: CASSQEAGGTGAHGYTF. DNA of the CDR3: TGCGCCAGCAGCCAAGAAGCGGGCGGGACAGGGGCACATGGCTACACCTTC.

This chain joins TRBV18 and TRBJ2-7; TRBD1 is a possible D gene (5 bases). Germline V lookup: CDR1 KGHSH, CDR2 LQKENI. The CDR3 has 13 residues. The ends were cut back, 5 bases at V and 5 bases at J, with 13 bases in the middle. CDR3 loop: CASSSGSGNEQYF. The CDR3 bases are TGTGCCAGCTCATCGGGCTCAGGGAACGAGCAGTACTTC.

This sequence joins TRBV18 and TRBJ2-7; D possibly corresponds to TRBD1 (6 bases). CDR1 and CDR2 from the germline V gene are KGHSH and LQKENI. The CDR3 runs to 14 residues. V was trimmed by 3 bases and J by 1 base, leaving 10 bases between them. The chain's CDR3 is CASSPRDNSYEQYF. Here the CDR3 DNA reads TGTGCCAGCTCACCCCGGGACAATTCCTACGAGCAGTACTTC.

The chain has TRBV6-1 and TRBJ1-2; the match to TRBD1 covers 7 bases. This CDR3 is built from 14 residues. From germline, CDR1 is MNHNS and CDR2 SASEGT. V lost 3 bases and J lost 7; bases outside the gene matches: 8. CDR3 region: CASSDRGLLSGYTF. In DNA form, the CDR3 reads TGTGCCAGCAGTGACAGGGGGTTACTGAGTGGCTACACCTTC.

V usage is TRBV9 and J usage is TRBJ2-4; D perhaps matches TRBD1 (5 bases). Germline V lookup: CDR1 SGDLS, CDR2 YYNGEE. The CDR3 covers 14 residues. V was trimmed by 2 bases and J by 2 bases, leaving 8 bases between them. Here the CDR3 DNA reads TGTGCCAGCAGCGTTTCAGGGACCAAAAACATTCAGTACTTC. Residues: CASSVSGTKNIQYF. The complete variable domain, with remaining parts taken from reference TRBV9 and TRBJ2-4, reads DSGVTQTPKHLITATGQRVTLRCSPRSGDLSVYWYQQSLDQGLQFLIQYYNGEERAKGNILERFSAQQFPDLHSELNLSSLELGDSALYFCASSVSGTKNIQYFGAGTRLSVL.

This rearrangement joins TRBV6-5 to TRBJ1-1; D unclear. V was cut by 2 bases and J by 1 base, with 8 bases left in between. The CDR3 contains 14 residues. CDR1 is MNHEY and CDR2 is SVGAGI in the germline V gene. In DNA, the CDR3 is TGTGCCAGCAGTTACGACGGAGAGAACACTGAAGCTTTCTTT. Its translation is CASSYDGENTEAFF.

This clone was found once. The J gene is TRBJ1-1, the V gene TRBV7-2; 7 bases align to TRBD1. CDR1 is SGHTA and CDR2 is FQGNSA in the germline V gene. Trimming at V came to 7 bases and at J to 6 bases, leaving 11 bases not matched to a gene. This CDR3 comprises 14 residues. The CDR3 sequence is CASTPQQGSPEAFF. DNA for the CDR3: TGTGCCAGCACCCCCCAACAGGGGAGTCCTGAAGCTTTCTTT.

The chain joins TRBV6-1 to TRBJ2-7; D not resolved. V shed 2 bases and J shed 3 bases, with 14 bases lying between them. The CDR3 extends over 15 amino acids. CDR1 MNHNS and CDR2 SASEGT come from the germline V gene. The CDR3 coding sequence is TGTGCCAGCAGTGAAACCCCCCGGAACAGCTACGAGCAGTACTTC. It codes for CASSETPRNSYEQYF.

This chain connects TRBV5-4 to TRBJ1-2; TRBD1 aligns across 7 bases. Losses at the gene ends were 4 bases for V and 1 base for J; bases not matched to a gene: 7. Germline CDR1 SGHNT, CDR2 YYREEE (reference sequence). The CDR3 extends over 15 amino acids. In DNA, the CDR3 is TGTGCCAGCAGCCTACCCCGGGACAGTAACTATGGCTACACCTTC. The encoded protein is CASSLPRDSNYGYTF.

The chain links TRBV6-5 to TRBJ1-1, with D tentatively TRBD1 (5 bases). This CDR3 is 13 amino acids long. Trimming took off 2 bases at V and 4 bases at J, with 8 bases between the two ends. Per the germline V gene, CDR1 is MNHEY and CDR2 is SVGAGI. CDR3 sequence: CASSYGAGTEAFF. The CDR3 DNA is TGTGCCAGCAGTTACGGGGCTGGCACTGAAGCTTTCTTT.